This T cell receptor (beta chain) was recovered during a study of blood T cell repertoires in COVID-19. About the study: The United States, Italy and Spain were the sources of the acute and convalescent COVID-19 samples. Sources were T cells, B-cell-depleted T cells, or PBMCs; the material itself was cDNA or gDNA.

V shed 1 base, J shed 6 bases, and the junction held 1 base outside the gene matches. The CDR3 runs 13 residues. Some clones are missing from TCRdb's copy, which holds only in-frame ones; the method was immunoSEQ multiplex PCR. The data contain roughly 150,000 clones, about 80% of them singletons. The V gene is TRBV12-3 or TRBV12-4, the J gene TRBJ2-7, with 9 positions matching TRBD2. The sample was peripheral blood. This receptor was obtained from a man between 65 and 85 years old with active or convalescent COVID-19. CDR3 sequence reads: CASSLGTSAEQYF. DNA for the CDR3: TGTGCCAGCAGTTTAGGGACTAGCGCCGAGCAGTACTTC.